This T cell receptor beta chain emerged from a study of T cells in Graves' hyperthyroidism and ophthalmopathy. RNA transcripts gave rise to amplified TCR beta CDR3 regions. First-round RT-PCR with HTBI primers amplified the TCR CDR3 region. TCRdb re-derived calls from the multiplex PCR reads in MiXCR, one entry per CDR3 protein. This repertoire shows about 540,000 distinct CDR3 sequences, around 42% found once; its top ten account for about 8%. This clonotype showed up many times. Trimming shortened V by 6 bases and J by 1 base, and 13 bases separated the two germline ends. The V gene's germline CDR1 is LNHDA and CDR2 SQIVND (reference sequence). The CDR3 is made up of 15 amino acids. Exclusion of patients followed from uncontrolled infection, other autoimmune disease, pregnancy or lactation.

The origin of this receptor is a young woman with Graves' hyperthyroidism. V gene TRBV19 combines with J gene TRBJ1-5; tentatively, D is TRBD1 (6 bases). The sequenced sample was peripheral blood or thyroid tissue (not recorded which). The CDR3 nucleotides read TGTGCCAGTAGACAGGGTTTAGGAAGCAATCAGCCCCAGCATTTT. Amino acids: CASRQGLGSNQPQHF.